This T cell receptor beta chain was sequenced in a study of OX40 agonist ivuxolimab in advanced cancers. Across the study: Clinicians treated patients with ivuxolimab, an agonistic anti-OX40 (CD134) antibody. Study-wide findings and caveats: Averaging showed that CD8+ T cells had more expanded clones than CD4+ did.

Sequencing was performed with immunoSEQ multiplex PCR; in TCRdb, only in-frame clones are kept and a portion is missing. The sample comprises 40,000 to 45,000 clones, around 91% of which are singletons, and 4.5% to 5% rests with the top ten. As to this clone: What it recognizes is unknown.

The CDR3 has 16 residues. V was clipped by 2 bases and J by 7 bases; unmatched bases: 9. Germline loops: CDR1 SGDLS, CDR2 YYNGEE. The source of this sequence is an adult with an advanced solid tumor such as melanoma, head and neck, liver or kidney cancer. The gene calls are TRBV9 and TRBJ2-1; TRBD2 matches at 10 bases. The material was CD4+ or CD8+ T cells sorted from blood, obtained in a trial of the OX40 agonist ivuxolimab. In DNA form, the CDR3 reads TGTGCCAGCAGCGTTCGCAGCGGGAGGGCCGGGAATGAGCAGTTCTTC. Translation gives CASSVRSGRAGNEQFF.